This T cell receptor (beta chain) was recorded in a study of blood T cell repertoires in COVID-19. The CDR3 contains 17 residues. Germline V lookup: CDR1 MNHEY, CDR2 SVGEGT. Unmatched junction bases numbered 6, after V lost 4 bases and J lost 2 bases. Profiled with immunoSEQ multiplex PCR; TCRdb holds only in-frame clones, not every one. The data hold about 42,000 clones, with approximately 91% observed a single time. The chain recombines TRBV6-2 or TRBV6-3 with TRBJ2-6, with 9 positions matching TRBD1. This TCR came from a human donor in a cohort sampled during active COVID-19. The sequenced sample was peripheral blood. In DNA, the CDR3 is TGTGCCAGCAGTTCCTGGGACAGGGAAGCTGGGGCCAACGTCCTGACTTTC. Encoded protein: CASSSWDREAGANVLTF.